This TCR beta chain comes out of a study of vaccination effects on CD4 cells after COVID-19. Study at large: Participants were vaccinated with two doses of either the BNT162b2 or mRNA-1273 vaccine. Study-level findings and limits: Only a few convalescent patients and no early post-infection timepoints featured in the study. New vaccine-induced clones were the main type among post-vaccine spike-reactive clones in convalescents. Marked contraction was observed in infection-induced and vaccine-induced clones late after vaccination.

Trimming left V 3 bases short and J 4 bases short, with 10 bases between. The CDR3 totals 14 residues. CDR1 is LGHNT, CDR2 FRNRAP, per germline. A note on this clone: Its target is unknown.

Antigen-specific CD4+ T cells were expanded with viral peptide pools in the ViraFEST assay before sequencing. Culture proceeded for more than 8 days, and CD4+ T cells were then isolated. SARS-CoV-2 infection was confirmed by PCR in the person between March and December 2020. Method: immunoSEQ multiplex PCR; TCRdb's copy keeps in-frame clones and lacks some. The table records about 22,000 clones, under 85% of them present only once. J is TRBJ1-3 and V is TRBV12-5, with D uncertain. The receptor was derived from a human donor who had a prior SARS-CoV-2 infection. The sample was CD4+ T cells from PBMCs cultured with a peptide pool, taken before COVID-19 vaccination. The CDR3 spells CASGLPTPGNTIYF. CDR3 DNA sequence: TGTGCTAGTGGTTTACCGACACCCGGAAACACCATATATTTT.